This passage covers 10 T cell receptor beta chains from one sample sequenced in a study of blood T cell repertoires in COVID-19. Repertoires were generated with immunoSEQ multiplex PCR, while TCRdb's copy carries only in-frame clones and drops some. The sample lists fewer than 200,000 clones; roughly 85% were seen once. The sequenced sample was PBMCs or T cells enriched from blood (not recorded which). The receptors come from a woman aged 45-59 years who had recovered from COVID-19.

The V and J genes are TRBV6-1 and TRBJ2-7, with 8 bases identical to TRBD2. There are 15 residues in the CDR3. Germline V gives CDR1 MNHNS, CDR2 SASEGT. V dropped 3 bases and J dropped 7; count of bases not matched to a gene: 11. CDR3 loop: CASSEGRGARREQYV. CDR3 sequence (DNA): TGTGCCAGCAGTGAGGGGCGGGGGGCTCGAAGGGAGCAGTACGTC.

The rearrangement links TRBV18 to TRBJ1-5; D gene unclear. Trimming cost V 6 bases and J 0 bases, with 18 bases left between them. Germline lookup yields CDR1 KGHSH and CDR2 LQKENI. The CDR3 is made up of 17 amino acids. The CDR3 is CASSLIDTFNSNQPQHF. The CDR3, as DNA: TGTGCCAGCTCGCTCATTGACACGTTTAATAGCAATCAGCCCCAGCATTTT.

In nucleotides, the CDR3 is TGTGCCAGCAGCCGGGCTCCCAACAGGGGAACTAATGAAAAACTGTTTTTT. Its translation: CASSRAPNRGTNEKLFF. The chain employs TRBV4-2 and TRBJ1-4; 7 bases map to TRBD1. The length of the CDR3 is 17 residues. Germline V CDR1 and CDR2: LGHNA, YNFKEQ. With 4 bases clipped from V and 1 base from J, the junction kept 9 bases outside the gene matches.

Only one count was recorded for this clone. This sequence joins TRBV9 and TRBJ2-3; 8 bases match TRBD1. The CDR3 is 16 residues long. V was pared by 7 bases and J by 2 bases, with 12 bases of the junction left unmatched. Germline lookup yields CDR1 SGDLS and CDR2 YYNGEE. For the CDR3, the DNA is TGTGCCAGCGCGGACCTTAGACAGGGGACCACAGATACGCAGTATTTT. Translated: CASADLRQGTTDTQYF.

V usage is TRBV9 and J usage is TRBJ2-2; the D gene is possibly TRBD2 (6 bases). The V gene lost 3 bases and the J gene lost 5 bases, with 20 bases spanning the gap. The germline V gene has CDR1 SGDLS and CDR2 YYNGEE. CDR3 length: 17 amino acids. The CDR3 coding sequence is TGTGCCAGCAGCGCGGACCTGGGGGGAGGTGGGACCGGGGAGCTGTTTTTT. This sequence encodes CASSADLGGGGTGELFF.

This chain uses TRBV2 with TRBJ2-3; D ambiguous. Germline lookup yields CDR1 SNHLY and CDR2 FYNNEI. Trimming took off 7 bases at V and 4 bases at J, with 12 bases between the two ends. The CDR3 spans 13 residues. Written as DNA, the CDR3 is TGTGCCAGCATAGCTAGTAGCTCAGATACGCAGTATTTT. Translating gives CASIASSSDTQYF. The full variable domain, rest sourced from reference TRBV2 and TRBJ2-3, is EPEVTQTPSHQVTQMGQEVILRCVPISNHLYFYWYRQILGQKVEFLVSFYNNEISEKSEIFDDQFSVERPDGSNFTLKIRSTKLEDSAMYFCASIASSSDTQYFGPGTRLTVL.

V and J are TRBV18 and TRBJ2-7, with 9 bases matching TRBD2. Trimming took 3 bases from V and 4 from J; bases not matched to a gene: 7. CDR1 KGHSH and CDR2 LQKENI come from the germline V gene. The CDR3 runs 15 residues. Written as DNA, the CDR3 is TGTGCCAGCTCACCCAGGCTAGCGGGGCTTTACGAGCAGTACGTC. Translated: CASSPRLAGLYEQYV.

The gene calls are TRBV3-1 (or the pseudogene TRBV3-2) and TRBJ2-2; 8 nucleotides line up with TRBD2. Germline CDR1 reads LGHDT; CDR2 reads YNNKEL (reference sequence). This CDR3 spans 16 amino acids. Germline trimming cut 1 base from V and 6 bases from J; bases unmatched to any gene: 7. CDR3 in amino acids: CASSQGLATPPGELFF. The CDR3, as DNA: TGTGCCAGCAGCCAAGGACTAGCGACCCCCCCCGGGGAGCTGTTTTTT.

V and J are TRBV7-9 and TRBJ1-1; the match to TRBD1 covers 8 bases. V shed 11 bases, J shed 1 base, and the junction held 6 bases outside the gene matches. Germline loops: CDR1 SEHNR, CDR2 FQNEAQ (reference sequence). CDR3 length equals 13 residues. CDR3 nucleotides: TGTGCCGCCCCCGGGACAGGGAACACTGAAGCTTTCTTT. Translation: CAAPGTGNTEAFF.

CDR3 protein: CASSWTENTEAFF. In nucleotides, the CDR3 is TGTGCCAGTAGTTGGACAGAGAACACTGAAGCTTTCTTT. This rearrangement joins TRBV19 to TRBJ1-1; D possibly corresponds to TRBD1 (6 bases). Trimming took off 5 bases at V and 1 base at J, with 8 bases between the two ends. This CDR3 region has 13 residues. The germline V gene has CDR1 LNHDA and CDR2 SQIVND (reference sequence). Full variable domain (remainder filled in from reference TRBV19 and TRBJ1-1): DGGITQSPKYLFRKEGQNVTLSCEQNLNHDAMYWYRQDPGQGLRLIYYSQIVNDFQKGDIAEGYSVSREKKESFPLTVTSAQKNPTAFYLCASSWTENTEAFFGQGTRLTVV.